The 2 T cell receptor beta chains listed next were all sequenced from one sample in a study of Tregs in tolerant kidney transplant recipients. TCRdb's copy holds only in-frame clones and misses some; the assay was immunoSEQ multiplex PCR. This table has about 240,000 clones, around 81% appearing once. The sequencing input was CD4+ T cells from blood. The origin of the receptors is a human donor in good health.

The chain links TRBV11-2 to TRBJ2-7, with 9 bases fitting TRBD2. This CDR3 has 15 amino acids. In germline, CDR1 is SGHAT, CDR2 FQNNGV. With 0 bases clipped from V and 0 bases from J, the junction kept 0 bases outside the gene matches. This CDR3 reads CASSLELAGSYEQYF. In DNA, the CDR3 is TGTGCCAGCAGCTTAGAACTAGCGGGCTCCTACGAGCAGTACTTC.

This rearrangement joins TRBV7-7 to TRBJ2-7, with 10 positions matching TRBD2. The CDR3 is made up of 15 amino acids. V dropped 5 bases and J dropped 0; count of bases not matched to a gene: 4. CDR1 and CDR2 from the germline V gene are SSHAT and FNYEAQ (reference sequence). In DNA, the CDR3 is TGTGCCAGCAGCCCGGGACTAGCGACCTCCTACGAGCAGTACTTC. Its protein product is CASSPGLATSYEQYF.